One and the same sample provided the 23 T cell receptor beta chains below, sequenced in a study of blood T cells in healthy people across ages. Combining a sample-barcoded 5' primer with a J-beta primer mix, a second PCR ran for roughly 7 to 12 cycles. TCRdb independently ran MiXCR on the 5' RACE reads; one entry per CDR3 protein. The sample holds around 1,000,000 distinct CDR3 sequences; 20% to 25% are singletons and the top ten take about 0.8%. The same data also contributed to another study, on T cells of mothers and their children.

Sequenced input: blood. The source is a girl aged 2-15 years in good health.

A note on this clonotype: Sequence at one end of the junction differs from germline and may be a read error. This rearrangement joins TRBV20-1 to TRBJ2-1, with 9 positions matching TRBD2. The CDR3 covers 14 residues. The V gene's germline CDR1 is DFQATT and CDR2 SNEGSKA (reference sequence). This chain's CDR3 is CSVVAGETYNEQSF. As DNA, the CDR3 is TGCAGTGTCGTAGCGGGAGAAACCTACAATGAGCAGTCCTTC.

This clonotype was seen repeatedly, ten times or more. The chain combines TRBV6-1 with TRBJ1-6; 9 bases are a match to TRBD1. Germline CDR1 MNHNS, CDR2 SASEGT. Losses at the gene ends were 6 bases for V and 8 bases for J; bases not matched to a gene: 11. The CDR3 has 16 residues. CDR3 region: CASRALEGQGHSPLHF. DNA of the CDR3: TGTGCCAGCAGGGCCCTAGAGGGACAGGGACATTCACCCCTCCACTTT.

This clonotype has more than one count but fewer than ten. The V and J genes are TRBV27 and TRBJ1-1, with D possibly TRBD1 on 5 matching bases. V was cut by 7 bases and J by 8 bases, with 26 bases left in between. This CDR3 spans 16 amino acids. Looked up from germline, CDR1 is MNHEY and CDR2 is SMNVEV (reference sequence). CDR3 amino acids: CASIHTPGGSWEEAFF. The CDR3 DNA sequence: TGTGCCAGCATCCACACCCCCGGGGGAAGTTGGGAAGAAGCTTTCTTT.

The gene calls are TRBV9 and TRBJ2-3; the D gene is possibly TRBD2 (5 bases). Germline V gene sequence: CDR1 SGDLS, CDR2 YYNGEE. The CDR3 covers 18 residues. Trimming shortened V by 3 bases and J by 6 bases, and 26 bases separated the two germline ends. Here the CDR3 reads CASSGPLYDYSTTDTQYF. CDR3 bases: TGTGCCAGCAGCGGTCCTCTTTACGACTATTCGACGACGGATACGCAGTATTTT.

The CDR3 DNA reads as TGTGCCAGCAGTCCCGACTCATCGGGGACCCAGTACTTC. Its protein is CASSPDSSGTQYF. This chain connects TRBV12-3 or TRBV12-4 to TRBJ2-5; no definite D call. V lost 5 bases and J 7 bases, leaving 14 bases between the germline ends. The CDR3 spans 13 residues.

The chain links TRBV7-9 to TRBJ2-5; TRBD2 agrees at 8 bases. Matching the DNA end better, TRBJ2-7 makes the J call doubtful. Germline lookup yields CDR1 SEHNR and CDR2 FQNEAQ (reference sequence). This CDR3 contains 13 residues. The CDR3: CASSLIAGPEQYF. In DNA, the CDR3 is TGTGCCAGCAGCTTGATAGCGGGACCCGAGCAGTACTTC.

The V gene is TRBV12-3 or TRBV12-4, the J gene TRBJ1-1, with a weak D call TRBD1 (5 bases). Trimming shortened V by 7 bases and J by 1 base, and 16 bases separated the two germline ends. The CDR3 has 15 residues. The chain's CDR3 is CASNPFRDWNTEAFF. CDR3 coding DNA: TGTGCCAGCAACCCCTTCAGGGATTGGAACACTGAAGCTTTCTTT.

This clonotype was seen a few times. This chain joins TRBV7-2 and TRBJ2-3; D remains unclear. In germline, CDR1 is SGHTA, CDR2 FQGNSA. The length of the CDR3 is 16 residues. Trimming cost V 1 base and J 4 bases, with 15 bases left between them. As DNA, the CDR3 is TGTGCCAGCAGCTTAGTGGACGGTGGAAGGGCAGATACGCAGTATTTT. Its translation is CASSLVDGGRADTQYF.

This clonotype appeared a few times. The rearrangement links TRBV20-1 to TRBJ1-4; 9 nucleotides agree with TRBD1. CDR1 and CDR2 from the germline V gene are DFQATT and SNEGSKA (reference sequence). The length of the CDR3 is 17 residues. V was pared by 2 bases and J by 1 base, with 8 bases of the junction left unmatched. Written as DNA, the CDR3 is TGCAGTGCTAGAAAGGGGGGACAGGGACAAACTAATGAAAAACTGTTTTTT. Its translation: CSARKGGQGQTNEKLFF.

This sequence joins TRBV5-1 and TRBJ2-2; tentatively, D is TRBD1 or TRBD2 (5 bases each). CDR1 and CDR2 (germline): SGHRS, YFSETQ. Trimming removed 4 bases from V and 5 bases from J, with 18 bases in between. This CDR3 comprises 16 residues. The CDR3 reads CASSPRVAEGTGELFF. The DNA of the CDR3 is TGCGCCAGCAGCCCCCGGGTTGCTGAGGGGACCGGGGAGCTGTTTTTT. The whole variable domain, filled in from reference TRBV5-1 and TRBJ2-2, reads KAGVTQTPRYLIKTRGQQVTLSCSPISGHRSVSWYQQTPGQGLQFLFEYFSETQRNKGNFPGRFSGRQFSNSRSEMNVSTLELGDSALYLCASSPRVAEGTGELFFGEGSRLTVL.

This clonotype was counted a few times. The chain couples TRBV3-1 to TRBJ1-5, with D possibly TRBD1 on 5 matching bases. CDR1 is LGHDT and CDR2 is YNNKEL in the germline V gene (reference sequence). V lost 4 bases and J 1 base, leaving 8 bases between the germline ends. This CDR3 contains 14 residues. CDR3 residues: CASSLYRSNQPQHF. DNA for the CDR3: TGTGCCAGCAGCCTCTACAGGAGCAATCAGCCCCAGCATTTT.

This clonotype was detected only a few times. CDR3 nucleotide sequence: TGTGCCAGCAGCCAAGATCGGGAGATCGTCCCGGAGACCCAGTACTTC. Amino acid sequence: CASSQDREIVPETQYF. This chain links TRBV3-1 with TRBJ2-5; D might be TRBD2 (6 bases). The CDR3 is 16 residues long. The germline CDR1 and CDR2 sequences are LGHDT and YNNKEL (reference sequence). Trimming took 0 bases from V and 5 from J, leaving 16 bases between them.

This clonotype was picked up a small number of times. The chain has TRBV4-3 and TRBJ2-5; the match to TRBD2 covers 7 bases. V was pared by 5 bases and J by 5 bases, with 11 bases of the junction left unmatched. This CDR3 is 15 amino acids long. Germline CDR1 reads LGHNA; CDR2 reads YSLEER. The CDR3 sequence is CASSDLTPGRETQYF. CDR3 bases: TGCGCCAGCAGCGACCTAACCCCCGGGAGGGAGACCCAGTACTTC.

The V gene is TRBV7-9, the J gene TRBJ1-4, with no clear D. Looked up from germline, CDR1 is SEHNR and CDR2 is FQNEAQ (reference sequence). There are 14 residues in the CDR3. Trimming took 1 base from V and 5 from J, leaving 8 bases between them. CDR3: CASSLGVQNEKLFF. DNA for the CDR3: TGTGCCAGCAGCTTAGGGGTCCAGAATGAAAAACTGTTTTTT.

This clonotype has just a few counts. The chain links TRBV28 to TRBJ2-2; 7 bases align to TRBD2. Unmatched junction bases numbered 7, after V lost 3 bases and J lost 0 bases. Germline CDR1 is MDHEN and CDR2 is SYDVKM. The CDR3 extends over 17 amino acids. The CDR3 sequence is CASSFSSGIANTGELFF. The CDR3 region has the DNA TGTGCCAGCAGTTTTTCGAGCGGGATCGCGAACACCGGGGAGCTGTTTTTT.

V and J are TRBV20-1 and TRBJ2-7; a weak D match, TRBD2 (6 bases). CDR3 length: 16 residues. V was cut by 5 bases and J by 3 bases, with 23 bases left in between. From germline, CDR1 is DFQATT and CDR2 SNEGSKA (reference sequence). The CDR3 nucleotides read TGCAGTGCTTCTGTCATCTTTTCTGGGACTTACTACGAGCAGTACTTC. Translated: CSASVIFSGTYYEQYF.

In its sample, this clonotype was seen once. This rearrangement joins TRBV4-1 to TRBJ2-4, with 7 bases lining up with TRBD1. The J segment lost 3 bases and the V segment lost 3 bases, leaving 17 bases of the junction unmatched. The length of the CDR3 is 19 residues. CDR1 is MGHRA, CDR2 YSYEKL, per germline. CDR3 amino acids: CASSHPPQGDHRYKNIQYF. The CDR3 region has the DNA TGCGCCAGCAGCCACCCCCCTCAGGGGGATCACCGATACAAAAACATTCAGTACTTC.

This clonotype occurred a few times. This sequence joins TRBV11-1 and TRBJ2-5; no firm D call. Germline V gives CDR1 SGHAT, CDR2 FQDESV (reference sequence). Trimming pared 0 bases from V and 1 base from J, leaving 12 bases between. The CDR3 runs 16 residues. The CDR3 protein is CASSLALTAAQETQYF. DNA for the CDR3: TGTGCCAGCAGCTTAGCGCTAACGGCAGCCCAAGAGACCCAGTACTTC.

In this sample, this clonotype turned up a few times. The V call is TRBV6-5, the J call TRBJ1-5; D ambiguous. From germline, CDR1 is MNHEY and CDR2 SVGAGI. The V end lost 5 bases, the J end lost 0 bases, and 8 bases lay between the germline ends. This CDR3 contains 14 residues. CDR3 protein: CASSPLSSNQPQHF. In DNA, the CDR3 is TGTGCCAGCAGTCCCTTGAGTAGCAATCAGCCCCAGCATTTT.

The chain combines TRBV6-2 or TRBV6-3 with TRBJ2-5; no definite D call. CDR3 length equals 13 residues. Germline V CDR1 and CDR2: MNHEY, SVGEGT. V dropped 4 bases and J dropped 3 bases, with 9 bases sitting between them. CDR3 loop: CASSSTEKETQYF. The CDR3 DNA sequence: TGTGCCAGCAGTTCGACGGAGAAAGAGACCCAGTACTTC.

This clonotype was seen a few times. The chain couples TRBV28 to TRBJ2-1; no clear D. Germline V gene sequence: CDR1 MDHEN, CDR2 SYDVKM. This CDR3 has 15 amino acids. V lost 2 bases and J 5 bases, leaving 13 bases between the germline ends. The CDR3 DNA follows: TGTGCCAGCAGTTTACCCGACCTTGGCGACAATGAGCAGTTCTTC. Translation: CASSLPDLGDNEQFF.

In this sample, this clonotype turned up a few times. The chain couples TRBV28 to TRBJ2-1; D is undetermined. CDR1 and CDR2 from the germline V gene are MDHEN and SYDVKM. The CDR3 sequence is 14 residues long. V lost 4 bases to trimming and J lost 0 bases, with 7 bases between them. CDR3 sequence (DNA): TGTGCCAGCAGTTCTTGGATCTCCTACAATGAGCAGTTCTTC. Amino acid sequence: CASSSWISYNEQFF.

This rearrangement joins TRBV29-1 to TRBJ2-7; TRBD2 is a possible D gene (6 bases). The CDR3 loop spans 11 amino acids. Germline V CDR1 and CDR2: SQVTM, ANQGSEA. The V end was cut by 7 bases, the J end by 6 bases, with 13 bases between. CDR3: CSGRGGSEQYF. CDR3 sequence (DNA): TGCAGCGGAAGAGGAGGGAGCGAGCAGTACTTC.